Included here is one T cell receptor beta chain sequence, with context. Original data processing: Nucleated cell number was recorded as an estimate derived from reference gene primer amplification. Assay: immunoSEQ multiplex PCR; the TCRdb copy retains only in-frame clones and omits some. The V and J calls and clone size were taken over from that table, and D and trimming were inferred from the DNA. In the table there are about 140,000 clones, about three quarters of which are singletons. The data were taken from a study of blood T cell repertoires in COVID-19. Study in general: Whether acute or convalescent, the COVID-19 samples came from the United States, Italy and Spain. The analysed material was cDNA or gDNA that came from T cells, B-cell-depleted T cells, or PBMCs.

V shed 8 bases and J 3 bases; nucleotides not matched to a gene: 5. Germline V CDR1 and CDR2: LNHDA, SQIVND (reference sequence). This CDR3 has 13 amino acids. The sample comprised peripheral blood. This clonotype was obtained from an elderly man with acute or convalescent COVID-19. The chain recombines TRBV19 with TRBJ2-3; 7 positions agree with TRBD1. The CDR3 nucleotides are TGTGCCAGTCGACAGGGACAGACAGATACGCAGTATTTT. Translating it yields CASRQGQTDTQYF.